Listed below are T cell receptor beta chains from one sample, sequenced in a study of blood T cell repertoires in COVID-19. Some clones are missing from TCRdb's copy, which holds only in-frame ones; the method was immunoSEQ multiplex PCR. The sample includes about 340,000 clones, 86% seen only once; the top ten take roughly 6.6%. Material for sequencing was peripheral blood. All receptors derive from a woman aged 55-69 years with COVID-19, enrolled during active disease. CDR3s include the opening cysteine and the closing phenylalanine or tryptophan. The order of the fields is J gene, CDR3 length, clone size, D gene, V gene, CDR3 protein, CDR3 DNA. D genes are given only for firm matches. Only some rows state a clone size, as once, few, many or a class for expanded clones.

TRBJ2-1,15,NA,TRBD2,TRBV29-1,CSLRLAGAVYNEQFF,TGCAGCCTGCGACTAGCGGGGGCCGTATACAATGAGCAGTTCTTC
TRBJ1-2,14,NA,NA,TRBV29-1,CSVEVEGTNYGYTF,TGCAGCGTTGAAGTAGAGGGGACAAACTATGGCTACACCTTC
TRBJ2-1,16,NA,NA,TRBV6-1,CASSEVPRTAVQEQFF,TGTGCCAGCAGTGAAGTGCCCCGGACAGCCGTACAAGAGCAGTTCTTC
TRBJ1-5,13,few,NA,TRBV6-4,CASSEYYNQPQHF,TGTGCCAGCAGTGAGTACTACAATCAGCCCCAGCATTTT
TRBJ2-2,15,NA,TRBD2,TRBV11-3,CASSSGLDITGELFF,TGTGCCAGCAGCTCCGGACTAGACATCACCGGGGAGCTGTTTTTT
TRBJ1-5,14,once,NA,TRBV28,CPRSGGNSNQPQHF,TGTCCCCGCAGTGGGGGGAATAGCAATCAGCCCCAGCATTTT
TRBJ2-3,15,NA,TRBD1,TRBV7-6,CASSLEGQGYGTQYF,TGTGCCAGCAGCTTAGAGGGACAGGGGTATGGTACGCAGTATTTT
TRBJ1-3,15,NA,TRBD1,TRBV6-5,CASSSTGLSGNTIYF,TGTGCCAGCAGTTCGACAGGGTTGTCTGGAAACACCATATATTTT
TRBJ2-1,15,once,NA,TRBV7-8,CASSPGGGPYNEQFF,TGTGCCAGCAGCCCAGGGGGAGGACCTTACAATGAGCAGTTCTTC
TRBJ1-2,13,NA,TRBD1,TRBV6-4,CASSQFAGGGYTF,TGTGCCAGCAGCCAATTCGCAGGGGGAGGCTACACCTTC
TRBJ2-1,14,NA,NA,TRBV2,CASSGTRTNNEQFF,TGTGCCAGCAGCGGAACCAGGACAAACAATGAGCAGTTCTTC
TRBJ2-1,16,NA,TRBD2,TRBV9,CASSVPGSGTYNEQFF,TGTGCCAGCAGCGTCCCAGGTAGCGGGACCTACAATGAGCAGTTCTTC
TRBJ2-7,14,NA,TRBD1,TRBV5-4,CASSFDRGDYEQYF,TGTGCCAGCAGCTTCGACAGGGGGGACTACGAGCAGTACTTC
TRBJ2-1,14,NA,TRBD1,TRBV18,CASSARQGAGEQFF,TGTGCCAGCTCAGCTAGACAGGGGGCGGGTGAGCAGTTCTTC
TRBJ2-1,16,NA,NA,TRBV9,CASSVDLPASYNEQFF,TGTGCCAGCAGCGTGGACTTACCGGCTTCCTACAATGAGCAGTTCTTC
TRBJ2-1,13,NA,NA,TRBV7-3,CASSLGQYNEQFF,TGTGCCAGCAGCTTAGGGCAGTACAATGAGCAGTTCTTC
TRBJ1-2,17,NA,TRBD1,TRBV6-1,CASSVRSAGQGRVGYTF,TGTGCCAGCAGTGTCCGTTCGGCGGGACAGGGTCGGGTCGGCTACACCTTC
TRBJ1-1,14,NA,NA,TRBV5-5,CASSRRTENTEAFF,TGTGCCAGCAGCCGGAGGACTGAGAACACTGAAGCTTTCTTT
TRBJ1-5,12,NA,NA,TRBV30,CAWSPGGQPQHF,TGTGCCTGGAGTCCGGGGGGGCAGCCCCAGCATTTT
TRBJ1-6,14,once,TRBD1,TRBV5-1,CASSNGQGDSPLHF,TGCGCCAGCAGCAATGGACAGGGGGACTCACCCCTCCACTTT
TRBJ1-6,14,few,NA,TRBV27,CASSLRQYNSPLHF,TGTGCCAGCAGTTTAAGACAGTATAATTCACCCCTCCACTTT
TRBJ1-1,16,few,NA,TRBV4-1,CASSQEGWALNTEAFF,TGCGCCAGCAGCCAAGAAGGTTGGGCATTGAACACTGAAGCTTTCTTT
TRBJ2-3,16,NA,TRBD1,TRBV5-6,CASSLVGQGLKDTQYF,TGTGCCAGCAGCTTGGTGGGACAGGGGCTGAAAGATACGCAGTATTTT
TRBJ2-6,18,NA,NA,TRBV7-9,CASSANTGMGSGANVLTF,TGTGCCAGCAGCGCGAACACAGGGATGGGATCTGGGGCCAACGTCCTGACTTTC
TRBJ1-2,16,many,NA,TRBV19,CASSVRQQGHGEGYTF,TGTGCCAGTAGTGTCAGACAGCAGGGGCACGGAGAGGGCTACACCTTC
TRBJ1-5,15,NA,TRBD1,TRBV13,CASSLGRTGDQPQHF,TGTGCCAGCAGCTTAGGCAGGACAGGGGATCAGCCCCAGCATTTT